This passage covers 23 T cell receptor beta chains from one sample sequenced in a study of T cell repertoires in cytomegalovirus infection. These receptors have no identified antigens. TCRdb processed the reads anew with MiXCR; each CDR3 protein has one entry. The repertoire includes 350,000 to 400,000 distinct CDR3 sequences, about 34% of them detected once, and about 13% sits in the top ten. Sequencing was performed on cultured PBMCs, taken from culture after CMV antigen stimulation. The source of these receptors is a human donor in good health (CMV status not recorded). Some clones in this sample may be carry-over from other donors' samples.

This chain joins TRBV5-4 and TRBJ2-3, with D possibly TRBD2 on 6 matching bases. Germline CDR1 SGHNT, CDR2 YYREEE (reference sequence). CDR3 size: 14 residues. Trimming stripped 3 bases from V and 8 bases from J, with 16 bases between. CDR3 in amino acids: CASSYKGPGGTQYF. The DNA of the CDR3 is TGTGCCAGCAGCTACAAGGGCCCCGGGGGTACGCAGTATTTT. Combining the CDR3 with reference TRBV5-4 and TRBJ2-3 gives the whole variable domain ETGVTQSPTHLIKTRGQQVTLRCSSQSGHNTVSWYQQALGQGPQFIFQYYREEENGRGNFPPRFSGLQFPNYSSELNVNALELDDSALYLCASSYKGPGGTQYFGPGTRLTVL.

The rearrangement uses TRBV27 and TRBJ2-7, with TRBD2 matching 7 bases. The germline V gene has CDR1 MNHEY and CDR2 SMNVEV (reference sequence). The V and J ends lost 3 bases and 4 bases, in that order; junction bases with no gene match: 3. The CDR3 is 13 amino acids. CDR3 nucleotide sequence: TGTGCCAGCAGTTTCCCCGGGAGGTACGAGCAGTACTTC. This encodes CASSFPGRYEQYF.

V gene TRBV11-2 combines with J gene TRBJ2-3; D gene unclear. Trimming cost V 5 bases and J 3 bases, with 9 bases left between them. Germline CDR1 and CDR2: SGHAT and FQNNGV. The CDR3 contains 13 residues. The CDR3 is CASSHPPTDTQYF. DNA for the CDR3: TGTGCCAGCAGCCACCCCCCTACAGATACGCAGTATTTT. Variable domain in full (rest from reference TRBV11-2 and TRBJ2-3): EAGVAQSPRYKIIEKRQSVAFWCNPISGHATLYWYQQILGQGPKLLIQFQNNGVVDDSQLPKDRFSAERLKGVDSTLKIQPAKLEDSAVYLCASSHPPTDTQYFGPGTRLTVL.

The rearrangement joins TRBV10-3 to TRBJ1-1, with a weak D call TRBD1 (5 bases). This CDR3 has 11 amino acids. Germline values: CDR1 ENHRY, CDR2 SYGVKD. V was trimmed by 7 bases and J by 8 bases, leaving 11 bases between them. The chain's CDR3 is CAIMQGPEAFF. CDR3 sequence (DNA): TGTGCCATCATGCAGGGACCAGAAGCTTTCTTT.

A few counts support this clonotype. The chain recombines TRBV10-3 with TRBJ2-5, with D unresolved. This CDR3 has 16 amino acids. Germline loops: CDR1 ENHRY, CDR2 SYGVKD. V was cut by 0 bases and J by 1 base, with 12 bases left in between. The CDR3 bases are TGTGCCATCAGTGAGTCCGGGCGAACTTTCCAAGAGACCCAGTACTTC. Translation: CAISESGRTFQETQYF.

The chain recombines TRBV5-6 with TRBJ2-1; D possibly matches TRBD1 or TRBD2 (5 bases each). The CDR3 has 15 amino acids. CDR1 is SGHDT, CDR2 YYEEEE, per germline. V was trimmed by 0 bases and J by 11 bases, leaving 18 bases between them. The CDR3 spells CASSLEQGMAGKQFF. Here the CDR3 DNA reads TGTGCCAGCAGCTTGGAGCAGGGAATGGCGGGTAAGCAGTTCTTC.

V gene TRBV5-1 combines with J gene TRBJ2-5, with 10 nucleotides matching TRBD1. V lost 9 bases and J lost 4; bases outside the gene matches: 6. The CDR3 has 13 residues. Germline assignment: CDR1 SGHRS and CDR2 YFSETQ. CDR3 sequence (DNA): TGCGCCACAAGACAGGGGGCTGGAGAGACCCAGTACTTC. Protein sequence: CATRQGAGETQYF.

The chain carries TRBV12-3 or TRBV12-4 and TRBJ2-3; 9 positions match TRBD1. This CDR3 is 13 amino acids long. The V and J ends lost 6 bases and 6 bases, in that order; junction bases with no gene match: 4. The CDR3 sequence: CASRTGGGDTQYF. The CDR3 DNA reads as TGTGCCAGCAGGACAGGGGGAGGTGATACGCAGTATTTT.

V usage is TRBV18 and J usage is TRBJ1-2, with D uncertain. Germline-derived CDR1 and CDR2 are KGHSH and LQKENI. CDR3 length: 14 residues. V lost 0 bases and J lost 4, with 9 bases in between. CDR3 region: CASSPPLRSYGYTF. The CDR3 nucleotides read TGTGCCAGCTCACCACCACTGCGTAGCTATGGCTACACCTTC.

This sequence joins TRBV7-3 and TRBJ1-1, with a tentative D call TRBD1 (5 bases). V dropped 5 bases and J dropped 0 bases, with 16 bases sitting between them. The CDR3 totals 16 residues. Germline V gives CDR1 SGHTA, CDR2 FQGTGA. CDR3 nucleotide sequence: TGTGCCAGCAGCCCCCGTCCCGACAGCTTGAACACTGAAGCTTTCTTT. Translated: CASSPRPDSLNTEAFF.

This clonotype was counted ten times or more. This chain links TRBV18 with TRBJ1-1; 7 bases are shared with TRBD1. This CDR3 comprises 15 residues. The germline V gene has CDR1 KGHSH and CDR2 LQKENI. Unmatched junction bases numbered 4, after V lost 2 bases and J lost 1 base. In nucleotides, the CDR3 is TGTGCCAGCTCACCATATAGGGGGCAGAACACTGAAGCTTTCTTT. Protein: CASSPYRGQNTEAFF.

The chain couples TRBV9 to TRBJ1-4, with 9 bases aligning to TRBD1. CDR3 length: 17 amino acids. Trimming removed 4 bases from V and 6 bases from J; junction bases left unmatched: 13. The germline CDR1 and CDR2 sequences are SGDLS and YYNGEE. The chain's CDR3 is CASSHRDRAQGDEKLFF. Here the CDR3 DNA reads TGTGCCAGCAGCCACCGGGACAGGGCTCAAGGGGATGAAAAACTGTTTTTT.

The chain is built from TRBV29-1 and TRBJ2-3; TRBD1 matches 8 bases. The J segment lost 14 bases and the V segment lost 4 bases, leaving 14 bases of the junction unmatched. Germline assignment: CDR1 SQVTM and CDR2 ANQGSEA. CDR3 length equals 13 residues. The CDR3 nucleotides are TGCAGCGTTGCCCTTTTACCGGGACAGGTCGCGTATTTT. Protein sequence: CSVALLPGQVAYF.

The chain joins TRBV10-3 to TRBJ1-6, with TRBD1 matching over 7 bases. Trimming took 1 base from V and 7 from J; bases not matched to a gene: 1. The germline V gene has CDR1 ENHRY and CDR2 SYGVKD. The CDR3 loop spans 14 amino acids. The CDR3 here is CAISELQGNSPLHF. The CDR3 DNA reads as TGTGCCATCAGTGAGTTACAGGGGAATTCACCCCTCCACTTT.

The rearrangement joins TRBV7-3 to TRBJ2-1; D is uncertain. V was shortened by 4 bases and J by 3 bases, with 10 bases between the two germline ends. The germline V gene encodes CDR1 SGHTA and CDR2 FQGTGA. CDR3 length: 14 amino acids. As DNA, the CDR3 is TGTGCCAGCAGCTCCGTGGGCAGCTACAATGAGCAGTTCTTC. Its protein product is CASSSVGSYNEQFF.

V gene TRBV25-1 combines with J gene TRBJ2-1; D not resolved. This CDR3 region has 14 residues. V was shortened by 6 bases and J by 8 bases, with 17 bases between the two germline ends. Looked up from germline, CDR1 is MGHDK and CDR2 is SYGVNS. The CDR3, as DNA: TGTGCCAGCAGACCAGGCACCGAATCCGATGAGCAGTTCTTC. Protein product: CASRPGTESDEQFF.

This clonotype was observed at least ten times. The chain links TRBV7-9 to TRBJ2-1; 8 bases fit TRBD1. Germline assignment: CDR1 SEHNR and CDR2 FQNEAQ (reference sequence). This CDR3 spans 14 amino acids. V gave up 4 bases and J gave up 8 bases; unmatched junction bases: 7. CDR3 in DNA: TGTGCCAGCAGCTCCAGGGGGCGCCTAGATGAGCAGTTCTTC. As protein: CASSSRGRLDEQFF. The complete variable domain, with remaining parts taken from reference TRBV7-9 and TRBJ2-1, reads DTGVSQNPRHKITKRGQNVTFRCDPISEHNRLYWYRQTLGQGPEFLTYFQNEAQLEKSRLLSDRFSAERPKGSFSTLEIQRTEQGDSAMYLCASSSRGRLDEQFFGPGTRLTVL.

For this clonotype: A junction boundary mismatches the germline segment, possibly from a read error. The chain joins TRBV6-5 to TRBJ2-3; D ambiguous. Germline V CDR1 and CDR2: MNHEY, SVGAGI. The CDR3 contains 13 residues. The CDR3 nucleotides read TGTGCCGGCAGTGAAGACGGTACAGATACGCAGTATTTT. Its translation: CAGSEDGTDTQYF.

The CDR3 region is CAVGRQGADTQYF. Written as DNA, the CDR3 is TGTGCCGTCGGAAGACAGGGAGCAGATACGCAGTATTTT. The genes are TRBV24-1 and TRBJ2-3, with 7 bases lining up with TRBD1. The CDR3 is made up of 13 amino acids. Germline CDR1 is KGHDR and CDR2 is SFDVKD. Unmatched junction bases numbered 9, after V lost 12 bases and J lost 4 bases.

This clonotype came up a few times. The chain is built from TRBV7-8 and TRBJ2-1; TRBD2 matches 8 bases. Germline V gives CDR1 SGHVS, CDR2 FQNEAQ. Germline trimming cut 7 bases from V and 5 bases from J; bases unmatched to any gene: 7. This CDR3 has 14 residues. CDR3 region: CASTQRETHNEQFF. The CDR3 DNA follows: TGTGCCAGCACCCAGCGGGAGACCCACAATGAGCAGTTCTTC.

The V gene is TRBV19, the J gene TRBJ2-1; 10 nucleotides agree with TRBD2. CDR3 length: 18 residues. Germline lookup yields CDR1 LNHDA and CDR2 SQIVND (reference sequence). V was pared by 0 bases and J by 3 bases, with 8 bases of the junction left unmatched. CDR3 bases: TGTGCCAGTAGTATAGAGTTACGGACTAGCGGATTCTACAATGAGCAGTTCTTC. Translated: CASSIELRTSGFYNEQFF. Full variable domain (rest looked up from reference TRBV19 and TRBJ2-1): DGGITQSPKYLFRKEGQNVTLSCEQNLNHDAMYWYRQDPGQGLRLIYYSQIVNDFQKGDIAEGYSVSREKKESFPLTVTSAQKNPTAFYLCASSIELRTSGFYNEQFFGPGTRLTVL.

This chain links TRBV20-1 with TRBJ2-3; D assignment may be TRBD1 or TRBD2 (6 bases each). The CDR3 sequence is 15 residues long. Germline lookup yields CDR1 DFQATT and CDR2 SNEGSKA (reference sequence). The V and J ends lost 0 bases and 5 bases respectively, with 15 bases between them. Here the CDR3 reads CSARDLGGGGDTQYF. Here the CDR3 DNA reads TGCAGTGCTAGAGATCTTGGAGGGGGTGGAGATACGCAGTATTTT.

In its sample, this clonotype was seen many times. CDR3 nucleotide sequence: TGTGCCAGCAGCTTAAACGACAGGGGAGCCCAACAAGAGACCCAGTACTTC. This gives the protein CASSLNDRGAQQETQYF. The chain is built from TRBV7-3 and TRBJ2-5, with 8 bases lining up with TRBD1. Trimming cost V 1 base and J 2 bases; bases outside gene matches: 9. The CDR3 is 17 residues long. Germline V CDR1 and CDR2: SGHTA, FQGTGA.